A single sample gave rise to the 3 T cell receptor beta chains below, sequenced in a study of radiation and T cells in renal cell carcinoma. Time point reported: blood 2 weeks post-SBRT. Described treatment: 15 Gy SBRT to primary tumor, nephrectomy 4 weeks later. Clones were read by immunoSEQ multiplex PCR, and TCRdb kept only the in-frame ones, dropping some. The sample consists of some 150,000 clones, roughly 86% of them appearing once. Sequenced material: blood, taken from a patient whose treatment included radiotherapy and nephrectomy. Receptors originate from a woman aged 50 to 60 with renal cell carcinoma.

J is TRBJ2-2 and V is TRBV18; D remains unclear. Looked up from germline, CDR1 is KGHSH and CDR2 is LQKENI. V gave up 8 bases and J gave up 5 bases, with 6 bases separating them. The CDR3 spans 11 residues. The CDR3 protein is CASRNTGELFF. In nucleotides, the CDR3 is TGTGCCAGCAGGAATACCGGGGAGCTGTTTTTT. The variable domain in full, with the rest retrieved from reference TRBV18 and TRBJ2-2, is NAGVMQNPRHLVRRRGQEARLRCSPMKGHSHVYWYRQLPEEGLKFMVYLQKENIIDESGMPKERFSAEFPKEGPSILRIQQVVRGDSAAYFCASRNTGELFFGEGSRLTVL.

This clone was recorded only once. V and J are TRBV7-3 and TRBJ1-1; D perhaps matches TRBD1 (6 bases). V was clipped by 2 bases and J by 1 base, with 11 bases between them. Germline CDR1 and CDR2: SGHTA and FQGTGA. The CDR3 is made up of 15 amino acids. The CDR3 reads CASSLQPGANTEAFF. The CDR3 nucleotides read TGTGCCAGCAGCTTACAGCCGGGGGCGAACACTGAAGCTTTCTTT.

The J gene is TRBJ2-5, the V gene TRBV6-1, with 9 nucleotides matching TRBD1. Germline CDR1 reads MNHNS; CDR2 reads SASEGT. V was pared by 8 bases and J by 5 bases, with 12 bases of the junction left unmatched. There are 15 residues in the CDR3. The CDR3 bases are TGTGCCAGCCGCCGTCGGGACAGGGTCTTTGAGACCCAGTACTTC. Its translation is CASRRRDRVFETQYF.